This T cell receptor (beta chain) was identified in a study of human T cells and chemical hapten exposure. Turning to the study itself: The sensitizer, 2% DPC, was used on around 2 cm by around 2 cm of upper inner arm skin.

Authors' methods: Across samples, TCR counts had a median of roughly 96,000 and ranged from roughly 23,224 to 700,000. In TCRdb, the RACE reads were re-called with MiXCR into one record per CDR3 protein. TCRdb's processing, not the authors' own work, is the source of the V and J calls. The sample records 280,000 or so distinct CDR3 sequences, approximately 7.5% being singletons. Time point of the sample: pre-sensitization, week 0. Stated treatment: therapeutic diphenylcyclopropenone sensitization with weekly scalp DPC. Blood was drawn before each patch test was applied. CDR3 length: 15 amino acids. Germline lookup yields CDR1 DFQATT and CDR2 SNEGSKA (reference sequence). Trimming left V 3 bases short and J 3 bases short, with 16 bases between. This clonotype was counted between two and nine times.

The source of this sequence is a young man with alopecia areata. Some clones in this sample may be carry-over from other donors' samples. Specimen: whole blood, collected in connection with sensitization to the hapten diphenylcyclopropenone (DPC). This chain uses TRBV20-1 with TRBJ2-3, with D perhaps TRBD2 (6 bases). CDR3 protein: CSARGVLARTDTQYF. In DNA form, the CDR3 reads TGCAGTGCTAGGGGGGTACTAGCTCGTACAGATACGCAGTATTTT.